Below, 26 T cell receptor beta chains from the same sample are listed, as sequenced in a study of blood T cell repertoires in COVID-19. Some clones are missing from TCRdb's copy, which holds only in-frame ones; the method was immunoSEQ multiplex PCR. The profile shows some 60,000 clones, about 87% of them singletons. Sample: peripheral blood. All receptors come from a man between 65 and 79 years old with acute or convalescent COVID-19.

The chain uses TRBV4-2 and TRBJ1-6; 7 bases map to TRBD1. CDR1 LGHNA and CDR2 YNFKEQ come from the germline V gene. Losses at the gene ends were 4 bases for V and 3 bases for J; bases not matched to a gene: 3. CDR3 size: 15 residues. CDR3 protein: CASSRDRDYNSPLHF. CDR3 nucleotide sequence: TGTGCCAGCAGCCGCGACAGGGACTATAATTCACCCCTCCACTTT.

This sequence joins TRBV18 and TRBJ1-3; D unresolved. The CDR3 is made up of 15 amino acids. Germline CDR1 and CDR2: KGHSH and LQKENI. The ends were cut back, 2 bases at V and 1 base at J, with 9 bases in the middle. CDR3 region: CASSPWSGSGNTIYF. DNA of the CDR3: TGTGCCAGCTCACCATGGTCGGGATCTGGAAACACCATATATTTT.

Only one count was recorded for this clone. V usage is TRBV6-1 and J usage is TRBJ2-1; 8 positions match TRBD1. The CDR3 contains 15 residues. V lost 1 base, J lost 2 bases, and 1 base stayed unmatched. The V gene's germline CDR1 is MNHNS and CDR2 SASEGT. The CDR3 protein is CASSEGTGTYNEQFF. CDR3 nucleotide sequence: TGTGCCAGCAGTGAAGGGACAGGGACCTACAATGAGCAGTTCTTC.

This chain joins TRBV24-1 and TRBJ2-1, with a possible D match to TRBD1 (8 bases). V lost 5 bases, J lost 7 bases, and 20 bases lay in between. Germline V lookup: CDR1 KGHDR, CDR2 SFDVKD. This CDR3 is 16 amino acids long. Here the CDR3 DNA reads TGTGCCACCAGTGGTCTAGGAACAGGGGGGGTGAATGAGCAGTTCTTC. This encodes CATSGLGTGGVNEQFF.

This chain uses TRBV4-1 with TRBJ1-1, with D uncertain. The CDR3 is 16 amino acids. CDR1 and CDR2 from the germline V gene are MGHRA and YSYEKL. V was clipped by 2 bases and J by 0 bases, with 13 bases between them. In DNA form, the CDR3 reads TGCGCCAGCAGCCAAAGATTTCCCACTTTGAACACTGAAGCTTTCTTT. Protein: CASSQRFPTLNTEAFF.

The chain has TRBV3-1 (or the pseudogene TRBV3-2) and TRBJ1-1, with a tentative D call TRBD1 (5 bases). CDR1 is LGHDT and CDR2 is YNNKEL in the germline V gene (reference sequence). V gave up 0 bases and J gave up 7 bases, with 15 bases separating them. The CDR3 contains 15 residues. Here the CDR3 DNA reads TGTGCCAGCAGCCAAGATCTTCAGGGAAGCAGTGAAGCTTTCTTT. Its translation is CASSQDLQGSSEAFF.

The rearrangement links TRBV5-1 to TRBJ2-5; 8 bases map to TRBD1. Germline lookup yields CDR1 SGHRS and CDR2 YFSETQ. V was clipped by 2 bases and J by 5 bases; unmatched bases: 8. The CDR3 loop spans 15 amino acids. CDR3 sequence reads: CASSLRGQVGETQYF. The CDR3 DNA follows: TGCGCCAGCAGCTTACGGGGACAGGTGGGGGAGACCCAGTACTTC.

V and J are TRBV7-2 and TRBJ2-5; the D is unclear. CDR3 length equals 14 residues. V dropped 5 bases and J dropped 1 base, with 11 bases sitting between them. The germline V gene has CDR1 SGHTA and CDR2 FQGNSA. The chain's CDR3 is CASSPRVVQETQYF. The CDR3 coding sequence is TGTGCCAGCAGCCCACGAGTTGTCCAAGAGACCCAGTACTTC.

This CDR3 reads CASSVDSNYGYTF. The DNA of the CDR3 is TGCGCCAGCAGCGTTGACAGTAACTATGGCTACACCTTC. This sequence joins TRBV5-1 and TRBJ1-2; D is possibly TRBD1 (5 bases). Germline V gene sequence: CDR1 SGHRS, CDR2 YFSETQ. This CDR3 comprises 13 residues. V was pared by 4 bases and J by 1 base, with 8 bases between.

A few counts support this clone. For the CDR3, the DNA is TGCGCCAGCAGCTTGTCCGGACAGCTCAATCAGCCCCAGCATTTT. It specifies CASSLSGQLNQPQHF. The chain joins TRBV5-1 to TRBJ1-5; TRBD1 might be the D (6 bases). From germline, CDR1 is SGHRS and CDR2 YFSETQ. V lost 1 base to trimming and J lost 3 bases, with 11 bases between them. The CDR3 has 15 amino acids.

J is TRBJ2-5 and V is TRBV27, with D possibly being TRBD1 (6 bases). V was shortened by 11 bases and J by 5 bases, with 15 bases between the two germline ends. Germline lookup yields CDR1 MNHEY and CDR2 SMNVEV (reference sequence). The CDR3 covers 12 residues. For the CDR3, the DNA is TGTGCCTCTAAACCCACAGGGGAGACCCAGTACTTC. It yields the protein CASKPTGETQYF.

The V call is TRBV19, the J call TRBJ2-6; TRBD1 agrees at 7 bases. The V and J ends lost 3 bases and 2 bases, in that order; junction bases with no gene match: 4. Germline V gene lookup returns CDR1 LNHDA and CDR2 SQIVND (reference sequence). The CDR3 covers 16 residues. The CDR3 DNA reads TGTGCCAGTAGTATTCATACAGGGGCTGGGGCCAACGTCCTGACTTTC. Its protein is CASSIHTGAGANVLTF.

The chain joins TRBV19 to TRBJ2-3; 8 positions match TRBD2. The CDR3 extends over 16 amino acids. Germline V gives CDR1 LNHDA, CDR2 SQIVND (reference sequence). The V gene end was trimmed by 5 bases and the J gene end by 0 bases; junction bases not matched to a gene: 7. The CDR3: CASSEAAGVSTDTQYF. CDR3 sequence (DNA): TGTGCCAGTAGTGAAGCAGCGGGAGTAAGCACAGATACGCAGTATTTT.

The chain is built from TRBV6-6 and TRBJ2-4; 7 bases map to TRBD1. This CDR3 has 13 residues. Germline CDR1 MNHNY, CDR2 SVGAGI (reference sequence). With V trimmed by 5 bases and J by 11 bases, 9 bases remained unmatched. The CDR3: CASSPRDSNFQYF. CDR3 nucleotides: TGTGCCAGCAGTCCCCGGGACAGTAATTTTCAGTACTTC.

The rearrangement uses TRBV7-7 and TRBJ2-3; D unresolved. Trimming cost V 5 bases and J 6 bases, with 12 bases left between them. The CDR3 totals 13 residues. In germline, CDR1 is SSHAT, CDR2 FNYEAQ (reference sequence). The CDR3 reads CASSPRPSDTQYF. The CDR3 DNA reads as TGTGCCAGCAGCCCGCGCCCTTCGGATACGCAGTATTTT. The whole variable domain, filled in from reference TRBV7-7 and TRBJ2-3, reads GAGVSQSPRYKVTKRGQDVTLRCDPISSHATLYWYQQALGQGPEFLTYFNYEAQPDKSGLPSDRFSAERPEGSISTLTIQRTEQRDSAMYRCASSPRPSDTQYFGPGTRLTVL.

A few counts support this clone. The chain has TRBV5-4 and TRBJ2-7; possible D gene TRBD1, 5 bases. V was pared by 0 bases and J by 3 bases, with 13 bases between. Per the germline V gene, CDR1 is SGHNT and CDR2 is YYREEE (reference sequence). This CDR3 comprises 15 residues. CDR3 DNA: TGTGCCAGCAGCTTGGGGGGCCAGGAAGTCTACGAGCAGTACTTC. Translating gives CASSLGGQEVYEQYF.

The chain has TRBV2 and TRBJ2-3; the D gene is possibly TRBD2 (5 bases). Trimming shortened V by 8 bases and J by 3 bases, and 12 bases separated the two germline ends. This CDR3 region has 13 residues. CDR1 SNHLY and CDR2 FYNNEI come from the germline V gene. This chain's CDR3 is CASFLRRTDTQYF. CDR3 sequence (DNA): TGTGCCAGCTTTCTACGGAGGACAGATACGCAGTATTTT.

The chain joins TRBV9 to TRBJ2-3; the D is unclear. V was cut by 0 bases and J by 1 base, with 6 bases left in between. The CDR3 is 14 residues long. In germline, CDR1 is SGDLS, CDR2 YYNGEE. The CDR3 DNA sequence: TGTGCCAGCAGCGTAGTGTCAGGCACAGATACGCAGTATTTT. This encodes CASSVVSGTDTQYF.

The V and J genes are TRBV5-1 and TRBJ2-1, with a weak D call TRBD1 (6 bases). Germline loops: CDR1 SGHRS, CDR2 YFSETQ. CDR3 length: 12 residues. V lost 3 bases and J lost 9, with 10 bases in between. CDR3 residues: CASSSGVTEQFF. CDR3 in DNA: TGCGCCAGCAGCTCAGGGGTCACTGAGCAGTTCTTC.

V usage is TRBV29-1 and J usage is TRBJ2-5; 8 positions agree with TRBD2. There are 12 residues in the CDR3. Unmatched junction bases numbered 5, after V lost 6 bases and J lost 5 bases. CDR1 and CDR2 (germline): SQVTM, ANQGSEA. The chain's CDR3 is CSVGLGGETQYF. The CDR3 nucleotides read TGCAGCGTGGGACTAGGGGGGGAGACCCAGTACTTC.

This sequence joins TRBV11-2 and TRBJ2-5; the match to TRBD2 covers 9 bases. V trimming: 7 bases; J trimming: 3 bases; junction bases outside the gene matches: 9. This CDR3 contains 15 residues. Looked up from germline, CDR1 is SGHAT and CDR2 is FQNNGV. CDR3 sequence (DNA): TGTGCCAGCACCTCCGGGACTAGCTGGAAAGAGACCCAGTACTTC. This gives the protein CASTSGTSWKETQYF.

This chain uses TRBV21-1 with TRBJ1-1. TRBV21-1 is labeled a pseudogene. The CDR3 consists of 15 residues. The CDR3 protein is CASSAPVGGVPAAFF. CDR3 sequence (DNA): TGTGCCAGCAGCGCACCGGTCGGGGGAGTCCCAGCAGCTTTCTTT.

CDR3 protein: CASSVGRNTEAFF. Written as DNA, the CDR3 is TGTGCCAGCAGCGTTGGCAGGAACACTGAAGCTTTCTTT. This rearrangement joins TRBV9 to TRBJ1-1; D gene ambiguous. CDR3 length equals 13 residues. Trimming pared 2 bases from V and 1 base from J, leaving 6 bases between. Germline loops: CDR1 SGDLS, CDR2 YYNGEE.

The chain joins TRBV19 to TRBJ2-1; 11 bases align to TRBD2. The CDR3 runs 15 residues. Germline CDR1 LNHDA, CDR2 SQIVND (reference sequence). Unmatched junction bases numbered 9, after V lost 7 bases and J lost 7 bases. CDR3 protein: CASISVASGRNEQFF. The DNA of the CDR3 is TGTGCCAGTATTTCCGTGGCTAGCGGGAGGAATGAGCAGTTCTTC.

The CDR3 region has the DNA TGTGCCAGCAGCGTACTAGCGGGAGTGAACAATGAGCAGTTCTTC. Its translation is CASSVLAGVNNEQFF. This chain connects TRBV9 to TRBJ2-1; 10 nucleotides agree with TRBD2. J was trimmed by 5 bases and V by 1 base; bases with no gene match: 3. CDR3 length equals 15 residues. CDR1 and CDR2 from the germline V gene are SGDLS and YYNGEE.

This clone was observed once. V usage is TRBV28 and J usage is TRBJ2-5; maybe TRBD2 (6 bases). The V and J ends lost 3 bases and 5 bases respectively, with 16 bases between them. The CDR3 covers 15 residues. Germline V CDR1 and CDR2: MDHEN, SYDVKM. The CDR3 sequence: CASSLGGSSGETQYF. In DNA, the CDR3 is TGTGCCAGCAGTTTGGGGGGTAGCTCTGGGGAGACCCAGTACTTC.